These 5 T cell receptor beta chains were sequenced from one sample in a study of cytomegalovirus exposure and HLA in healthy donors. PCR used 60 Vbeta primers and 13 Jbeta primers. TCRdb's copy holds only in-frame clones and misses some; the assay was immunoSEQ multiplex PCR. The data contain about 140,000 clones, 73% of them seen just once; the ten biggest clones take up around 15%. The sample consisted of PBMCs. The receptor source for this set is a human donor in good health.

V usage is TRBV10-3 and J usage is TRBJ2-5; TRBD1 aligns across 7 bases. This CDR3 is 14 amino acids long. Germline CDR1 ENHRY, CDR2 SYGVKD. With V trimmed by 0 bases and J by 5 bases, 3 bases remained unmatched. Here the CDR3 DNA reads TGTGCCATCAGTGAGTCGACAGGGATCGAGACCCAGTACTTC. This gives the protein CAISESTGIETQYF.

This clone was seen only once. The chain employs TRBV6-6 and TRBJ1-3, with TRBD1 as a possible D gene (6 bases). This CDR3 spans 16 amino acids. Trimming cost V 7 bases and J 0 bases, with 16 bases left between them. Germline V lookup: CDR1 MNHNY, CDR2 SVGAGI (reference sequence). The CDR3 bases are TGTGCCAGCAACACACAGGGAATCGGCTCTGGAAACACCATATATTTT. The encoded protein is CASNTQGIGSGNTIYF.

The J gene is TRBJ1-1, the V gene TRBV7-6, with unresolved D. CDR3 length: 15 amino acids. Between the trimmed V and J ends, which lost 5 bases and 4 bases, there was a span of 17 bases. Per the germline V gene, CDR1 is SGHVS and CDR2 is FNYEAQ. The DNA of the CDR3 is TGTGCCAGCAGCCAGTCGGGTAATCGACTCACTGAAGCTTTCTTT. Translated, it gives CASSQSGNRLTEAFF.

The genes are TRBV18 and TRBJ1-2, with 7 bases lining up with TRBD1. Germline trimming cut 4 bases from V and 4 bases from J; bases unmatched to any gene: 3. CDR3 size: 13 residues. CDR1 and CDR2 from the germline V gene are KGHSH and LQKENI. CDR3 in amino acids: CASSQGQTYGYTF. CDR3 coding DNA: TGTGCCAGCTCACAGGGACAGACCTATGGCTACACCTTC. The variable domain in full, completed from reference TRBV18 and TRBJ1-2, reads NAGVMQNPRHLVRRRGQEARLRCSPMKGHSHVYWYRQLPEEGLKFMVYLQKENIIDESGMPKERFSAEFPKEGPSILRIQQVVRGDSAAYFCASSQGQTYGYTFGSGTRLTVV.

The chain carries TRBV5-6 and TRBJ1-5; D is ambiguous. Trimming pared 0 bases from V and 4 bases from J, leaving 11 bases between. Germline V gene data show CDR1 as SGHDT and CDR2 as YYEEEE. CDR3 size: 15 residues. Here the CDR3 reads CASSLGTVTNQPQHF. CDR3 DNA: TGTGCCAGCAGCTTGGGAACAGTCACTAATCAGCCCCAGCATTTT. The whole variable domain, remainder taken from reference TRBV5-6 and TRBJ1-5, is DAGVTQSPTHLIKTRGQQVTLRCSPKSGHDTVSWYQQALGQGPQFIFQYYEEEERQRGNFPDRFSGHQFPNYSSELNVNALLLGDSALYLCASSLGTVTNQPQHFGDGTRLSIL.